This T cell receptor beta chain came from a study of blood T cells in healthy people across ages. Study overall: Per every two T cells, about one barcoded beta molecule was captured by template switching.

J lost 6 bases, V lost 5 bases, and 13 bases had no gene match. CDR3 length: 16 residues. Germline CDR1 SGHRS, CDR2 YFSETQ. PBMCs were isolated at a quantity of at least 6 million per sample. This clonotype has just a few counts. A second PCR, run for about 7 to 11 cycles, used a sample-barcoded 5' primer plus a J-beta primer mix. TCRdb reanalysed the 5' RACE reads using MiXCR and keeps one entry per CDR3 protein. The sample records about 1,800,000 distinct CDR3 sequences, 28% being singletons. The J gene is TRBJ1-2, the V gene TRBV5-1; 10 nucleotides match TRBD1. The clonotype originates from a woman in her 30s in good health. The sample taken for sequencing was blood. CDR3 DNA: TGCGCCAGCAGTCCCGGGACAGGGGCCCTAGGGGATGGCTACACCTTC. This gives the protein CASSPGTGALGDGYTF.